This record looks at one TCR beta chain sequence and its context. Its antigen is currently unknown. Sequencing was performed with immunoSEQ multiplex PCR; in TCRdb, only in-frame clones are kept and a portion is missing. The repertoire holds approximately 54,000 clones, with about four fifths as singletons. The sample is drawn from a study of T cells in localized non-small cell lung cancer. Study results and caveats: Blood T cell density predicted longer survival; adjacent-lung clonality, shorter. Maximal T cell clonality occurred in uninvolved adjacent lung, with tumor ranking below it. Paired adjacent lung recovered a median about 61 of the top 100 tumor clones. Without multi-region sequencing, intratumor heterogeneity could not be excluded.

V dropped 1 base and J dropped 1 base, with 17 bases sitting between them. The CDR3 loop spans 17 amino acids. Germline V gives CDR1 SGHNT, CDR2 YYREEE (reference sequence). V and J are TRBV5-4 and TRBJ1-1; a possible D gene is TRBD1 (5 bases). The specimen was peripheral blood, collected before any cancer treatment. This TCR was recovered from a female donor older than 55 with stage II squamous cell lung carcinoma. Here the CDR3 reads CASSLIGWGLGNTEAFF. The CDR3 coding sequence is TGTGCCAGCAGCTTGATCGGATGGGGGTTGGGGAACACTGAAGCTTTCTTT.